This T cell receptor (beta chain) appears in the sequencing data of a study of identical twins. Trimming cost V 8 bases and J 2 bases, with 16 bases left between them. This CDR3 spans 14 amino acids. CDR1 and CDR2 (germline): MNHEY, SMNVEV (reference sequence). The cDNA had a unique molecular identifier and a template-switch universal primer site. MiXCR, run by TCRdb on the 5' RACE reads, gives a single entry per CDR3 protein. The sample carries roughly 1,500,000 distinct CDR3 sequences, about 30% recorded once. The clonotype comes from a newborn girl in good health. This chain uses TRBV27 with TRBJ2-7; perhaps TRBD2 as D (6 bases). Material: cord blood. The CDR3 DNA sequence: TGTGCCAGCGGGAAAGTAGCGGAGACCTACGAGCAGTACTTC. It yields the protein CASGKVAETYEQYF.